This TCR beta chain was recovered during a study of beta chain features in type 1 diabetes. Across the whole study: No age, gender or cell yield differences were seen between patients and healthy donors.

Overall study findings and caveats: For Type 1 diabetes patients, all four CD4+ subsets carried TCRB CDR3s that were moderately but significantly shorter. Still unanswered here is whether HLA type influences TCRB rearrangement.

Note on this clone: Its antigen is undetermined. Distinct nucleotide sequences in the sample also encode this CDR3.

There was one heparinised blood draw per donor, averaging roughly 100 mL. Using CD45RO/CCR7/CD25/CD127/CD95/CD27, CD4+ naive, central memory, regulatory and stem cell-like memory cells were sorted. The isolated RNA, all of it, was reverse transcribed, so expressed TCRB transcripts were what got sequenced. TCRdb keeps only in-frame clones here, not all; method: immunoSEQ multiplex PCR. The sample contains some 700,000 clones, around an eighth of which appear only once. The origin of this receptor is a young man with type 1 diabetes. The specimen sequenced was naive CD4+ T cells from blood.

The CDR3 region is CASSSLGEAFF. The DNA for the CDR3 is TGTGCCAGCAGCTCCCTCGGTGAAGCTTTCTTT. This sequence joins TRBV7-9 and TRBJ1-1; D uncertain. Germline V gives CDR1 SEHNR, CDR2 FQNEAQ (reference sequence). Trimming took off 4 bases at V and 7 bases at J, with 7 bases between the two ends. This CDR3 comprises 11 residues.